The subject of this entry is one T cell receptor beta chain. The target antigen is unknown. The data belong to a study of shared clonotypes between healthy human individuals. Study-level results: For naive CD4 cells, around 5% of clonotypes were shared across a few donors.

The ends lost 1 base at V and 10 bases at J; junction bases unmatched: 9. This CDR3 spans 15 amino acids. The germline V gene encodes CDR1 SGHRS and CDR2 YFSETQ. The repertoire was sequenced with immunoSEQ multiplex PCR; TCRdb's copy has only in-frame clones and lacks some. The repertoire holds about 980,000 clones, with 70% to 85% as singletons. This clonotype originated in a man younger than 30 in good health. Sequenced: memory CD4+ T cells sorted from blood. Subset reported: CD45RA-negative fraction. The chain joins TRBV5-1 to TRBJ2-1, with 9 bases that match TRBD2. The CDR3 is CASSLISTSGREQFF. For the CDR3, the DNA is TGCGCCAGCAGCTTGATTTCGACCAGCGGGAGGGAGCAGTTCTTC.